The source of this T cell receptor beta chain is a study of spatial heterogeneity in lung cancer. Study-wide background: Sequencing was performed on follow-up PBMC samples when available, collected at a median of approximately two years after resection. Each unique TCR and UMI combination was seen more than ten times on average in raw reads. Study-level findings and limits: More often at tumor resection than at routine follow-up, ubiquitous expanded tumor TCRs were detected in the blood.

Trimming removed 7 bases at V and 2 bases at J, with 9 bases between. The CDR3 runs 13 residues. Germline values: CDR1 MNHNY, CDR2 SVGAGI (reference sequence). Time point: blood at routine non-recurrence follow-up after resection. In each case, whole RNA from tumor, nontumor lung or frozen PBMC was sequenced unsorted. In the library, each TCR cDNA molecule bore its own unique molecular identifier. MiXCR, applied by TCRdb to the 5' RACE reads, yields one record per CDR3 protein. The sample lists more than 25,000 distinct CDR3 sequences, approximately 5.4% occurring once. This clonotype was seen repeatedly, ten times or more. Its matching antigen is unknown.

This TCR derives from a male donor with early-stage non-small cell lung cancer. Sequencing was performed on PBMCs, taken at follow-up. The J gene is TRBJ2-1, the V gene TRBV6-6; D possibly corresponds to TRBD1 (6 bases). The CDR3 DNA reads TGTGCCAGCATGGACAGCCCCTACAATGAGCAGTTCTTC. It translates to CASMDSPYNEQFF.